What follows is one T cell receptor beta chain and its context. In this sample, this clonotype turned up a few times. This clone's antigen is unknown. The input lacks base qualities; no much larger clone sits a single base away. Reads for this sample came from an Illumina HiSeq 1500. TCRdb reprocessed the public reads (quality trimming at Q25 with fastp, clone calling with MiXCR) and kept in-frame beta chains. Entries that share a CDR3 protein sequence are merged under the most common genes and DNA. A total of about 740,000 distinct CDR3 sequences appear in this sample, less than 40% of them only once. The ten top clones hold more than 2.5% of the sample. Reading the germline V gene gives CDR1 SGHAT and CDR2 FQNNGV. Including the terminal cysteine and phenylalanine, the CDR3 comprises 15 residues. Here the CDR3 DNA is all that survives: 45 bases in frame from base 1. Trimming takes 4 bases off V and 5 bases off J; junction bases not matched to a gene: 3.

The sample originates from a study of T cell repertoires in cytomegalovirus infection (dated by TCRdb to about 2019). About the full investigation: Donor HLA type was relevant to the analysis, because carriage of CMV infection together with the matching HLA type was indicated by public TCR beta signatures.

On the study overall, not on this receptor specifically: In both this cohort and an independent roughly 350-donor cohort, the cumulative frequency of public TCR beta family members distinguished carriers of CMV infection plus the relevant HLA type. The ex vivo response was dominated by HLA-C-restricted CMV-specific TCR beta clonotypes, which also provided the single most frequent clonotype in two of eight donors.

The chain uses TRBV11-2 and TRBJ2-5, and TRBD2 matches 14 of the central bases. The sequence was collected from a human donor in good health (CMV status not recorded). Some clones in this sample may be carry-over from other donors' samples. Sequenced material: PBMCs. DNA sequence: TGTGCCAGCAGCTCGGGACTAGCGGGGGTGGAGACCCAGTACTTC. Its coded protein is CASSSGLAGVETQYF.